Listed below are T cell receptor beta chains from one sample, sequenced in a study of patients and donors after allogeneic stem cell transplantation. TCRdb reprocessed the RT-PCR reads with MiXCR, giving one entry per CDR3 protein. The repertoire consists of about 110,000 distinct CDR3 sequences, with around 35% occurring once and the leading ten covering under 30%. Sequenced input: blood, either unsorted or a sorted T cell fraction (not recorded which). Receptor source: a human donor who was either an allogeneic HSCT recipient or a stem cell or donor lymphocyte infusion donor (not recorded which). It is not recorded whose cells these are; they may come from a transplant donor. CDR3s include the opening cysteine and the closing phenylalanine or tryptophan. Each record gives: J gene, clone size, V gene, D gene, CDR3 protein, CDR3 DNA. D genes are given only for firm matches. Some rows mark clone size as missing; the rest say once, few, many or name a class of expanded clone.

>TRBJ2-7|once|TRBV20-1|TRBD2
CSARDRLAAGVRMSEQYF
TGCAGTGCTAGAGATAGGCTAGCGGCCGGGGTGAGGATGTCCGAGCAGTACTTC
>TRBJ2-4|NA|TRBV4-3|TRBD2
CASSQDFTSQDSGSRNIQYF
TGCGCCAGCAGCCAAGATTTCACATCTCAAGATAGCGGGAGCAGGAACATTCAGTACTTC
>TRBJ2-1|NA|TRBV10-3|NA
CAIRVGEPYNEQFF
TGTGCCATCAGAGTGGGGGAACCCTACAATGAGCAGTTCTTC
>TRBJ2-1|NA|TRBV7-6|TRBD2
CASSPMSGLGGYNEQFF
TGTGCCAGCAGCCCCATGTCGGGACTAGGGGGTTACAATGAGCAGTTCTTC
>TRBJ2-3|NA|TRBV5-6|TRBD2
CASSSGTSADTQYF
TGTGCCAGCAGCTCCGGGACTAGTGCAGATACGCAGTATTTT
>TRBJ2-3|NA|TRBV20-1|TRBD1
CSAKPGTGSTDTQYF
TGCAGTGCAAAACCCGGGACAGGGTCAACAGATACGCAGTATTTT
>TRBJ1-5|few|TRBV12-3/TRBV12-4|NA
CASSSRVPPQHF
TGTGCCAGCAGCTCCCGAGTCCCGCCCCAGCATTTT
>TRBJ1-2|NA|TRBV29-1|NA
CSVSGNYGYTF
TGCAGCGTTTCGGGGAACTATGGCTACACCTTC
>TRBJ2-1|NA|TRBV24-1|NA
CATSDPGPQGHEQFF
TGTGCCACCAGTGACCCCGGCCCCCAGGGCCATGAGCAGTTCTTC
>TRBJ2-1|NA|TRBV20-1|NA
CSALTPGNEQFF
TGCAGTGCCCTTACTCCGGGCAATGAGCAGTTCTTC
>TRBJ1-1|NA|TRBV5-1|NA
CASSRLDLKGNTEAFF
TGCGCCAGCAGCCGATTGGACCTCAAGGGTAACACTGAAGCTTTCTTT
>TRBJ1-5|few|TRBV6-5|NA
CASSPRVFRDQPQHF
TGTGCCAGCAGCCCGAGAGTATTTAGGGATCAGCCCCAGCATTTT
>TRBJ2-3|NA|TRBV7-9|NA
CASGINTDTQYF
TGTGCCAGCGGCATCAACACAGATACGCAGTATTTT
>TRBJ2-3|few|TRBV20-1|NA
CSASQGGNTQYF
TGCAGTGCTAGTCAGGGCGGTAATACGCAGTATTTT
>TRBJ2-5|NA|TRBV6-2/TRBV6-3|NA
CASSFGTSQETQYF
TGTGCCAGCAGTTTCGGGACATCTCAAGAGACCCAGTACTTC
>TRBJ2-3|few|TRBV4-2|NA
CASSRRGGGPGDTQYF
TGTGCCAGCAGCCGAAGGGGGGGAGGGCCTGGAGATACGCAGTATTTT